The 2 T cell receptor beta chains listed next were all sequenced from one sample in a study of shared clonotypes between healthy human individuals. Repertoires were generated with immunoSEQ multiplex PCR, while TCRdb's copy carries only in-frame clones and drops some. The sample lists about 1,800,000 clones, about 95% occurring once. Naive-designated CD8 cells lacked CD45RO, were positively enriched for CCR7, and omitted terminally differentiated effector memory CD45RA+ cells. The sample taken for sequencing was naive CD8+ T cells sorted from blood. The receptors stem from a man younger than 35 in good health.

Comments on this clone: Other DNA variants within this sample encode the same CDR3. This chain connects TRBV27 to TRBJ1-2; 7 nucleotides align to TRBD1. The length of the CDR3 is 13 residues. Germline V gene sequence: CDR1 MNHEY, CDR2 SMNVEV (reference sequence). The V and J ends lost 3 bases and 4 bases, in that order; junction bases with no gene match: 2. The CDR3 DNA reads as TGTGCCAGCAGTTTGGGGACAGCCTATGGCTACACCTTC. Its protein product is CASSLGTAYGYTF.

This sequence joins TRBV19 and TRBJ2-7, with a weak D call TRBD2 (5 bases). V shed 10 bases and J shed 6 bases, with 13 bases lying between them. There are 11 residues in the CDR3. From germline, CDR1 is LNHDA and CDR2 SQIVND (reference sequence). CDR3 region: CATAGIFEQYF. The CDR3 DNA sequence: TGTGCCACCGCGGGCATTTTCGAGCAGTACTTC.